This T cell receptor beta chain was retrieved from a study of blood T cell repertoires in COVID-19. About the study: The origin of the acute and convalescent COVID-19 samples was the United States, Italy and Spain.

The authors' processing: Cell counts per sample came from amplifying reference gene primers. Using immunoSEQ multiplex PCR, the repertoire was profiled, and TCRdb retains in-frame clones only, with some absent. V and J calls and clone size are as listed in that table; D and trimming were resolved from the DNA. The table lists around 180,000 clones, around 87% of them singletons. Unmatched junction bases numbered 2, after V lost 1 base and J lost 3 bases. The CDR3 consists of 16 residues. Germline CDR1 and CDR2: SGHKS and YYEKEE (reference sequence). The receptor was derived from a man aged 40-49 years with active or convalescent COVID-19. Material: peripheral blood. This chain joins TRBV5-5 and TRBJ2-6; 9 bases match TRBD1. In nucleotides, the CDR3 is TGTGCCAGCAGCTTGACAGGGGGCGATGGGGCCAACGTCCTGACTTTC. Translating gives CASSLTGGDGANVLTF.